This passage covers 6 T cell receptor beta chains from one sample sequenced in a study of T cells in Graves' hyperthyroidism and ophthalmopathy. The investigators amplified TCR beta CDR3 regions from RNA transcripts. HTBI primers were the set used in a first-round RT-PCR of the TCR CDR3. TCRdb redid the calling of the multiplex PCR reads with MiXCR, one entry per CDR3 protein. The sample lists fewer than 400,000 distinct CDR3 sequences, about 14% occurring once. Input material: blood. The receptors here all came from a man aged 45-65 years with Graves' ophthalmopathy.

This rearrangement joins TRBV24-1 to TRBJ2-1; D not resolved. V was pared by 0 bases and J by 12 bases, with 14 bases between. The length of the CDR3 is 14 residues. Germline V CDR1 and CDR2: KGHDR, SFDVKD. The CDR3 loop is CATSDLFDNVGQFF. The CDR3 coding sequence is TGTGCCACCAGTGATTTGTTTGATAACGTCGGGCAGTTCTTC.

The sample holds a few counts of this clonotype. V is TRBV6-1 and J is TRBJ2-1; D remains ambiguous. Germline CDR1 reads MNHNS; CDR2 reads SASEGT. V lost 5 bases and J lost 6, with 11 bases in between. The CDR3 is 13 amino acids. The CDR3 protein is CASSYQAVNEQFF. In DNA form, the CDR3 reads TGTGCCAGCAGTTATCAGGCAGTCAATGAGCAGTTCTTC.

The rearrangement joins TRBV15 to TRBJ1-4; the match to TRBD1 covers 9 bases. The V gene end was trimmed by 1 base and the J gene end by 7 bases; junction bases not matched to a gene: 4. This CDR3 is built from 15 residues. Germline lookup yields CDR1 LNHNV and CDR2 YYDKDF (reference sequence). Here the CDR3 DNA reads TGTGCCACCAGCAGAGTACAGGGGGCAGCTGAAAAACTGTTTTTT. Protein: CATSRVQGAAEKLFF.

This clonotype was detected ten times or more. The chain carries TRBV7-6 and TRBJ2-3; a weak D match, TRBD2 (6 bases). Germline V gives CDR1 SGHVS, CDR2 FNYEAQ. Trimming left V 1 base short and J 5 bases short, with 13 bases between. CDR3 length: 15 residues. The DNA for the CDR3 is TGTGCCAGCAGCTTAGGTAGCGGAGTGGGAGATACGCAGTATTTT. Translating it yields CASSLGSGVGDTQYF.

This clonotype was picked up many times. This CDR3 is CASSPPSPGAYEQYF. The CDR3 region has the DNA TGTGCCAGCTCACCACCTTCGCCGGGTGCGTACGAGCAGTACTTC. The chain is built from TRBV18 and TRBJ2-7, with D hard to call. The CDR3 length is 15 residues. Between the trimmed V and J ends, which lost 0 bases and 4 bases, there was a span of 13 bases. Germline V gives CDR1 KGHSH, CDR2 LQKENI. Variable domain in full (rest from reference TRBV18 and TRBJ2-7): NAGVMQNPRHLVRRRGQEARLRCSPMKGHSHVYWYRQLPEEGLKFMVYLQKENIIDESGMPKERFSAEFPKEGPSILRIQQVVRGDSAAYFCASSPPSPGAYEQYFGPGTRLTVT.

At least ten counts were recorded for this clonotype. The chain links TRBV12-3 or TRBV12-4 to TRBJ2-5, with 8 bases matching TRBD1. CDR3 length: 14 residues. Trimming cost V 6 bases and J 7 bases; bases outside gene matches: 10. Here the CDR3 reads CASSNYRDRPTQYF. DNA for the CDR3: TGTGCCAGCAGCAATTACCGGGACAGGCCGACCCAGTACTTC.